Below, one T cell receptor beta chain is given with its context. Its cognate antigen is unknown. The PCR was carried out with 60 Vbeta primers and 13 Jbeta primers. Here immunoSEQ multiplex PCR was the method, and the copy in TCRdb shows in-frame clones only, minus some. This sample has approximately 190,000 clones; 84% occur once, and the top ten carry about 2.4%. The sample is drawn from a study of cytomegalovirus exposure and HLA in healthy donors. Study-wide results and limits: Some highly shared sequence variants likely arose as a pipeline artifact. HLA allele associations emerged for some 16,000 TCR beta sequences in a later analysis, at 0.05 false discovery rate. Reports described diagnosis of cytomegalovirus status by the classifier as highly specific and sensitive.

Unrecorded immune exposures were likely, despite nominal health at sampling. The junction had 8 bases not matched to a gene; V was cut back by 5 bases and J by 0 bases. CDR1 and CDR2 (germline): SGHTA, FQGNSA. This CDR3 spans 16 amino acids. This clonotype was obtained from a woman between 50 and 59 years old in good health and CMV-seropositive. Source material: PBMCs. This sequence joins TRBV7-2 and TRBJ1-2; 8 nucleotides line up with TRBD1. CDR3 sequence reads: CASSQRTGLTNYGYTF. The CDR3 DNA sequence: TGTGCCAGCAGCCAAAGGACAGGGCTAACTAACTATGGCTACACCTTC. Variable domain in full (rest from reference TRBV7-2 and TRBJ1-2): GAGVSQSPSNKVTEKGKDVELRCDPISGHTALYWYRQSLGQGLEFLIYFQGNSAPDKSGLPSDRFSAERTGGSVSTLTIQRTQQEDSAVYLCASSQRTGLTNYGYTFGSGTRLTVV.